This T cell receptor beta chain appears in the sequencing data of a study of Graves' ophthalmopathy and Graves' hyperthyroidism. A few counts support this clonotype. CDR3 regions of TCR beta were amplified from RNA transcripts. Second-round multiplex PCR came after first-round RT-PCR with HTBI primers. Via MiXCR, TCRdb re-called the multiplex PCR reads, giving one row per CDR3 protein. The table shows over a million distinct CDR3 sequences, with about 36% occurring only once. Germline V gives CDR1 MNHNS, CDR2 SASEGT. The CDR3 covers 13 residues. With 0 bases removed from V and 2 bases from J, the gap between germline ends came to 5 bases.

This TCR derives from an adult man with Graves' hyperthyroidism. The J gene is TRBJ2-7, the V gene TRBV6-1; D is undetermined. The specimen was peripheral blood or thyroid tissue (not recorded which). For the CDR3, the DNA is TGTGCCAGCAGTGAAGCACCGACCTACGAGCAGTACTTC. Amino acids: CASSEAPTYEQYF.